This T cell receptor (beta chain) was profiled in a study of CD8 T cells in ankylosing spondylitis. Study-wide results and caveats: Blood of patients with ankylosing spondylitis appeared to be characterized by a TCR beta motif of several highly homologous variants. Reports say disease-linked clones showed up significantly more in matched ankylosing spondylitis synovial fluid.

There are many counts of this clonotype. The antigen is unknown. TCRdb fed the 5' RACE reads into MiXCR, producing one record per CDR3 protein. Of fewer than 550,000 distinct CDR3 sequences in the sample, roughly 5.3% were seen once. The CDR3 consists of 13 residues. Trimming cost V 0 bases and J 7 bases, with 7 bases left between them. CDR1 is MNHEY and CDR2 is SVGAGI in the germline V gene. This rearrangement joins TRBV6-5 to TRBJ1-5; D is ambiguous. The TCR was taken from a male donor with ankylosing spondylitis. Sequencing input: blood, either unsorted or a sorted T cell fraction (not recorded which). The CDR3 region has the DNA TGTGCCAGCAGTTACTCAAGCGGGCAGCCCCAGCATTTT. Translation gives CASSYSSGQPQHF.